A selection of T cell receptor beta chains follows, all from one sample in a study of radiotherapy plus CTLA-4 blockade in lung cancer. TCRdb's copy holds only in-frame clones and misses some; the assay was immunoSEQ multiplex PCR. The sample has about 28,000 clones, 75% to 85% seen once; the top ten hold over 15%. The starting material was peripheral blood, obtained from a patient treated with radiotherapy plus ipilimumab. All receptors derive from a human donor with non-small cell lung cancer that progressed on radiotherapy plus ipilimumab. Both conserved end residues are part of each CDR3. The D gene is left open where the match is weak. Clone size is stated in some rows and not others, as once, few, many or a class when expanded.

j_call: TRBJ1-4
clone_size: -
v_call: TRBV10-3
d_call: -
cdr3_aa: CAIRKAGETEKLFF
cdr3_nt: TGTGCCATCAGGAAGGCAGGAGAGACTGAAAAACTGTTTTTT

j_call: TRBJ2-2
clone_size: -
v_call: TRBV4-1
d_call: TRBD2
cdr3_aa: CASSQDPMGLAGGTGELFF
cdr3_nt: TGCGCCAGCAGCCAAGACCCGATGGGACTAGCGGGTGGGACCGGGGAGCTGTTTTTT

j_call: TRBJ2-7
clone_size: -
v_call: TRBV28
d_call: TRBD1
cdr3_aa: CASTAQGARREQYF
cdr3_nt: TGTGCCAGCACGGCTCAGGGGGCACGAAGGGAGCAGTACTTC

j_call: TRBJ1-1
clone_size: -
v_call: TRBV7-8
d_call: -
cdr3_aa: CASSSEGRAEAFF
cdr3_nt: TGTGCCAGCAGCTCCGAGGGTCGGGCTGAAGCTTTCTTT

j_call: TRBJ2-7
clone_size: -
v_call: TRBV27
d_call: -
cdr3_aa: CASSAAFSYEQYF
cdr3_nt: TGTGCCAGCAGCGCGGCATTTTCCTACGAGCAGTACTTC

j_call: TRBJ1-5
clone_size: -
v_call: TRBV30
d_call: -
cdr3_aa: CAWSTGPQPQHF
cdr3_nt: TGTGCCTGGAGCACCGGTCCTCAGCCCCAGCATTTT

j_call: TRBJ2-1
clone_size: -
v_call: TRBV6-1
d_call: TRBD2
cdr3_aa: CASSLAGSYNEQFF
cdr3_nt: TGTGCCAGCAGTTTAGCGGGCTCCTACAATGAGCAGTTCTTC

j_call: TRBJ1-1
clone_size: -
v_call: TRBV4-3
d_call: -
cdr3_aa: CASSPDQGNTEAFF
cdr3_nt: TGCGCCAGCAGCCCAGACCAGGGGAACACTGAAGCTTTCTTT

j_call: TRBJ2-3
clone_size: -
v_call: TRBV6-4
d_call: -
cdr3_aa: CASRPKPFGTDTQYF
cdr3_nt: TGTGCCAGCAGACCAAAGCCCTTTGGGACAGATACGCAGTATTTT

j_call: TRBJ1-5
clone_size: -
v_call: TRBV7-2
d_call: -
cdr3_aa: CASSLEGTQPQHF
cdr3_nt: TGTGCCAGCAGCTTAGAGGGGACCCAGCCCCAGCATTTT

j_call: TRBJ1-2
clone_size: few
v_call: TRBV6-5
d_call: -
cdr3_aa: CASSLAENYGYTF
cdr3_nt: TGTGCCAGCAGCCTCGCAGAGAACTATGGCTACACCTTC